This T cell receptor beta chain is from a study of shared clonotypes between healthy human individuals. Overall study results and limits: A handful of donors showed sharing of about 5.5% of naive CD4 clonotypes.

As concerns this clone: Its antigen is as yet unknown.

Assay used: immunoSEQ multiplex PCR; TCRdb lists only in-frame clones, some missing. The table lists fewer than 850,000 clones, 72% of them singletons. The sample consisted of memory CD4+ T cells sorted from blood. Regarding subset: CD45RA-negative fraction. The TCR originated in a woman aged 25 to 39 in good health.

The CDR3 here is CASSRQWDTEAFF. CDR3 DNA: TGTGCCAGCAGTAGACAGTGGGACACTGAAGCTTTCTTT. The chain has TRBV7-2 and TRBJ1-1, with D maybe TRBD1 (5 bases). The CDR3 consists of 13 residues. CDR1 is SGHTA and CDR2 is FQGNSA in the germline V gene. V shed 6 bases and J shed 3 bases, with 11 bases lying between them.